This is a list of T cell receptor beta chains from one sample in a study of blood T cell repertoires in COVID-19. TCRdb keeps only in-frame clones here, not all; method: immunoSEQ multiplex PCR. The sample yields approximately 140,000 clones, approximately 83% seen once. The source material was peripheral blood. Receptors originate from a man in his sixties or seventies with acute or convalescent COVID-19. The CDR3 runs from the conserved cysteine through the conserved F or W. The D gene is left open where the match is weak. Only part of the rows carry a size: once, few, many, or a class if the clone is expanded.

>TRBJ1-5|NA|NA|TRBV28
CASSQGNQPQHF
TGTGCCAGCAGCCAGGGCAATCAGCCCCAGCATTTT
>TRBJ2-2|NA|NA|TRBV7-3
CASSPYITGELFF
TGTGCCAGCAGCCCTTACATAACCGGGGAGCTGTTTTTT
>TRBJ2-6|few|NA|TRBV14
CASSQEGSSGANVLTF
TGTGCCAGCAGCCAAGAAGGGAGCTCTGGGGCCAACGTCCTGACTTTC
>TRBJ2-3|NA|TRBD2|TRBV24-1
CATSSSGRITDTQYF
TGTGCCACCAGTTCTAGCGGGAGGATAACAGATACGCAGTATTTT
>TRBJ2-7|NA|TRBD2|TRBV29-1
CSAEKGGRAGEQYF
TGCAGCGCCGAAAAGGGCGGGAGGGCAGGAGAGCAGTACTTC
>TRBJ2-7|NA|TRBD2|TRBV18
CASSPPGGSGSEQYF
TGTGCCAGCTCACCACCGGGGGGTAGCGGGAGCGAGCAGTACTTC
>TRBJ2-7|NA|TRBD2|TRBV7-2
CASSLVTSGRKREQYF
TGTGCCAGCAGCTTAGTAACTAGCGGGAGAAAGCGCGAGCAGTACTTC
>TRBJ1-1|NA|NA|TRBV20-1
CSARRGEAFF
TGCAGTGCTAGACGGGGTGAAGCTTTCTTT
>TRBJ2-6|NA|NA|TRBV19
CASSAISSGANVLTF
TGTGCCAGCTCTGCGATAAGCTCTGGGGCCAACGTCCTGACTTTC
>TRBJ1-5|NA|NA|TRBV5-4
CASTRTIRQVNQPQHF
TGTGCCAGCACCAGGACTATAAGACAAGTGAATCAGCCCCAGCATTTT
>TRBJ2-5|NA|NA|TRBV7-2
CASSLETGMETQYF
TGTGCCAGCAGCTTAGAAACGGGAATGGAGACCCAGTACTTC
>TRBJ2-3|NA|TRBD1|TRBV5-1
CASSPRGQGSTDTQYF
TGCGCCAGCAGCCCTAGGGGGCAGGGCAGCACAGATACGCAGTATTTT
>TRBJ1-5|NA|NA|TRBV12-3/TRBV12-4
CASSARTSRPQHF
TGTGCCAGCAGTGCCCGGACTTCGCGGCCCCAGCATTTT
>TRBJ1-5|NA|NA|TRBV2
CASSEVRGQPQHF
TGTGCCAGCAGTGAAGTACGGGGACAGCCCCAGCATTTT
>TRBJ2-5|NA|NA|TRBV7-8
CASSLAGSTQETQYF
TGTGCCAGCAGCTTAGCCGGGTCGACGCAAGAGACCCAGTACTTC